This T cell receptor (beta chain) was found in a study of blood T cell repertoires in COVID-19. In the study overall: Acute and convalescent COVID-19 samples came from the United States, Italy and Spain. From T cells, B-cell-depleted T cells, or PBMCs came the material, which was cDNA or gDNA.

V lost 4 bases to trimming and J lost 0 bases, with 12 bases between them. Germline V CDR1 and CDR2: KGHDR, SFDVKD. The CDR3 is 15 amino acids. Authors' processing steps: Estimates of nucleated cell counts were drawn from the amplification of reference gene primers. TCRdb's copy holds only in-frame clones and misses some; the assay was immunoSEQ multiplex PCR. The D gene and trimming were derived from the DNA, and the V and J assignments and clone size from that table. The sample holds around 78,000 clones; over 75% are singletons and the top ten take around 40%. Sequencing used peripheral blood. V is TRBV24-1 and J is TRBJ2-7, with D maybe TRBD1 (6 bases). The sequence derives from a human donor in a cohort sampled during active COVID-19. Here the CDR3 reads CATSDSTGSSYEQYF. CDR3 in DNA: TGTGCCACCAGTGACTCGACAGGTTCCTCCTACGAGCAGTACTTC.